Listed below are T cell receptor beta chains from one sample, sequenced in a study of blood T cell repertoires in COVID-19. TCRdb keeps only in-frame clones here, not all; method: immunoSEQ multiplex PCR. The sample holds 300,000 to 450,000 clones, less than 85% seen once. Source material: peripheral blood. Receptor source: a woman aged 18-35 years with acute or convalescent COVID-19. CDR3s include the opening cysteine and the closing phenylalanine or tryptophan. Fields, in order: clone size, V gene, D gene, J gene, CDR3 DNA, CDR3 protein. The D gene is left open where the match is weak. Clone sizes are given selectively: once, few, many, or a class where the clone is expanded.

clone size: once; V gene: TRBV3-1/TRBV3-2; D gene: .; J gene: TRBJ2-2; CDR3 DNA: TGTGCCAGCAGCCAGGCCTCGGGAACCGGGGAGCTGTTTTTT; CDR3 protein: CASSQASGTGELFF
clone size: .; V gene: TRBV7-2; D gene: TRBD2; J gene: TRBJ2-1; CDR3 DNA: TGTGCCAGCAGCTTAGGGACTAGCGGGAGGAGCTACAATGAGCAGTTCTTC; CDR3 protein: CASSLGTSGRSYNEQFF
clone size: .; V gene: TRBV28; D gene: .; J gene: TRBJ1-2; CDR3 DNA: TGTGCCAGCAGTTTATTCAGGGAAGACTATGGCTACACCTTC; CDR3 protein: CASSLFREDYGYTF
clone size: .; V gene: TRBV19; D gene: .; J gene: TRBJ2-1; CDR3 DNA: TGTGCCAGTAGTATAGTCCGAGGGGAGCAGTTCTTC; CDR3 protein: CASSIVRGEQFF
clone size: once; V gene: TRBV5-6; D gene: TRBD1; J gene: TRBJ2-3; CDR3 DNA: TGTGCCAGCAGCTTGGAAGGGGGCCACCGGGGAGATACGCAGTATTTT; CDR3 protein: CASSLEGGHRGDTQYF
clone size: .; V gene: TRBV6-6; D gene: .; J gene: TRBJ2-7; CDR3 DNA: TGTGCCAGCAGTTACGTCGCGGGACTCTCCGAGCAGTACTTC; CDR3 protein: CASSYVAGLSEQYF
clone size: .; V gene: TRBV7-6; D gene: TRBD1; J gene: TRBJ1-1; CDR3 DNA: TGTGCCAGCAGCAAGGGGGCAGGATGGGACACTGAAGCTTTCTTT; CDR3 protein: CASSKGAGWDTEAFF
clone size: .; V gene: TRBV29-1; D gene: TRBD1; J gene: TRBJ2-1; CDR3 DNA: TGCAGCGTTGAAAGAAGGGACAGATCCTACAATGAGCAGTTCTTC; CDR3 protein: CSVERRDRSYNEQFF
clone size: once; V gene: TRBV4-1; D gene: TRBD1; J gene: TRBJ2-7; CDR3 DNA: TGCGCCAGCAGCCCCCGACAGGGGGACTCCTACGAGCAGTACTTC; CDR3 protein: CASSPRQGDSYEQYF
clone size: .; V gene: TRBV10-1; D gene: TRBD1; J gene: TRBJ1-2; CDR3 DNA: TGCGCCAGCAGCACGGACAGGGTAGGGCTCTACACCTTC; CDR3 protein: CASSTDRVGLYTF
clone size: once; V gene: TRBV6-5; D gene: .; J gene: TRBJ1-2; CDR3 DNA: TGTGCCAGCAACCCGAGACAGCTACCTAACTATGGCTACACCTTC; CDR3 protein: CASNPRQLPNYGYTF
clone size: once; V gene: TRBV28; D gene: .; J gene: TRBJ2-1; CDR3 DNA: TGTGCCAGCAGCCCCATTAGCTCCTACAATGAGCAGTTCTTC; CDR3 protein: CASSPISSYNEQFF
clone size: .; V gene: TRBV9; D gene: TRBD1; J gene: TRBJ2-2; CDR3 DNA: TGTGCCAGCAGCATACGACAGGGGACCGGGGAGCTGTTTTTT; CDR3 protein: CASSIRQGTGELFF
clone size: .; V gene: TRBV7-2; D gene: TRBD1; J gene: TRBJ1-6; CDR3 DNA: TGTGCCAGCAGCTTAGTAAGGACAGGCAATTCACCCCTCCACTTT; CDR3 protein: CASSLVRTGNSPLHF
clone size: .; V gene: TRBV11-3; D gene: TRBD2; J gene: TRBJ2-3; CDR3 DNA: TGTGCCAGCAGCTCCGGACTAGCGGGAGGAATTGGAGATACGCAGTATTTT; CDR3 protein: CASSSGLAGGIGDTQYF
clone size: .; V gene: TRBV3-1/TRBV3-2; D gene: TRBD1; J gene: TRBJ1-1; CDR3 DNA: TGTGCCAGCAGCCCGACAGGGAGGACTGAAGCTTTCTTT; CDR3 protein: CASSPTGRTEAFF
clone size: .; V gene: TRBV12-3/TRBV12-4; D gene: .; J gene: TRBJ1-1; CDR3 DNA: TGTGCCAGCAGACGGGGGGCTGAAGCTTTCTTT; CDR3 protein: CASRRGAEAFF
clone size: .; V gene: TRBV27; D gene: .; J gene: TRBJ1-4; CDR3 DNA: TGTGCCAGCAGTTCCCCGCAGCGGTTTGAAAAACTGTTTTTT; CDR3 protein: CASSSPQRFEKLFF
clone size: .; V gene: TRBV27; D gene: TRBD2; J gene: TRBJ2-7; CDR3 DNA: TGTGCCAGCAGTTTAGAGGGAGGGCCGTTTCGAGGCGAGCAGTACTTC; CDR3 protein: CASSLEGGPFRGEQYF
clone size: .; V gene: TRBV5-6; D gene: TRBD1; J gene: TRBJ1-1; CDR3 DNA: TGTGCCAGCAGCCCCCAGACAGGGGCGAACACTGAAGCTTTCTTT; CDR3 protein: CASSPQTGANTEAFF
clone size: .; V gene: TRBV5-1; D gene: .; J gene: TRBJ1-6; CDR3 DNA: TGCGCCAGCAGCTTTGGGGGCGGTGGGAATTCACCCCTCCACTTT; CDR3 protein: CASSFGGGGNSPLHF
clone size: .; V gene: TRBV10-2; D gene: TRBD1; J gene: TRBJ2-2; CDR3 DNA: TGCGCCAGCACCCGACAGGGGCCCGCCACCGGGGAGCTGTTTTTT; CDR3 protein: CASTRQGPATGELFF
clone size: .; V gene: TRBV18; D gene: TRBD1; J gene: TRBJ1-2; CDR3 DNA: TGTGCCAGCTCACCGCCTGACAGGGCGGTCTATGGCTACACCTTC; CDR3 protein: CASSPPDRAVYGYTF
clone size: few; V gene: TRBV6-2/TRBV6-3; D gene: TRBD1; J gene: TRBJ1-2; CDR3 DNA: TGTGCCAGCAGCGGGACAGGGGGCCGTGGCTACACCTTC; CDR3 protein: CASSGTGGRGYTF
clone size: few; V gene: TRBV6-5; D gene: .; J gene: TRBJ1-1; CDR3 DNA: TGTGCCAGCAGCCGTGGGAGAGAGAACACTGAAGCTTTCTTT; CDR3 protein: CASSRGRENTEAFF
clone size: .; V gene: TRBV19; D gene: .; J gene: TRBJ2-3; CDR3 DNA: TGTGCCAGCCTCGCTGACAGCTCTTCTAGCACAGATACGCAGTATTTT; CDR3 protein: CASLADSSSSTDTQYF
clone size: .; V gene: TRBV7-9; D gene: TRBD2; J gene: TRBJ2-5; CDR3 DNA: TGTGCCAGCAGCTTCCAGGGAGGGTACCAAGAGACCCAGTACTTC; CDR3 protein: CASSFQGGYQETQYF
clone size: .; V gene: TRBV6-6; D gene: .; J gene: TRBJ1-6; CDR3 DNA: TGTGCCAGCAGTTACCGCAGGGAGGATAATTCACCCCTCCACTTT; CDR3 protein: CASSYRREDNSPLHF
clone size: .; V gene: TRBV23-1; D gene: TRBD1; J gene: TRBJ2-5; CDR3 DNA: TGCGCCAGCAGTCACCTTAGGGACAGCCACTTTCAAGAGACCCAGTACTTC; CDR3 protein: CASSHLRDSHFQETQYF
clone size: .; V gene: TRBV28; D gene: .; J gene: TRBJ1-5; CDR3 DNA: TGTGCCAGCAGTCTGACCGGGGGAATAGATCAGCCCCAGCATTTT; CDR3 protein: CASSLTGGIDQPQHF
clone size: .; V gene: TRBV9; D gene: .; J gene: TRBJ2-7; CDR3 DNA: TGTGCCAGCAGCGTAGCTGACGGGAGCTCCTACGAGCAGTACTTC; CDR3 protein: CASSVADGSSYEQYF
clone size: few; V gene: TRBV6-5; D gene: TRBD1; J gene: TRBJ2-7; CDR3 DNA: TGTGCCAGCAGGGAGGTAGGGACAGGGGACTTC; CDR3 protein: CASREVGTGDF
clone size: .; V gene: TRBV19; D gene: .; J gene: TRBJ1-4; CDR3 DNA: TGTGCCAGTAGTGAGAGGAGTCTGAGTCTTGAAAAACTGTTTTTT; CDR3 protein: CASSERSLSLEKLFF
clone size: once; V gene: TRBV3-1/TRBV3-2; D gene: .; J gene: TRBJ2-2; CDR3 DNA: TGTGCCAGCAGCCAAGTCAGGGCCGGGGAGCTGTTTTTT; CDR3 protein: CASSQVRAGELFF
clone size: .; V gene: TRBV5-1; D gene: TRBD2; J gene: TRBJ2-3; CDR3 DNA: TGCGCCAGCACCTCGCTGAGTAGAGAGCGGGAGATAGCGGATACGCAGTATTTT; CDR3 protein: CASTSLSREREIADTQYF
clone size: .; V gene: TRBV7-6; D gene: .; J gene: TRBJ1-4; CDR3 DNA: TGTGCCAGCAGCTTAGGGCGAGGTGGAATAATTAGCGAAAAACTGTTTTTT; CDR3 protein: CASSLGRGGIISEKLFF
clone size: few; V gene: TRBV28; D gene: TRBD2; J gene: TRBJ2-7; CDR3 DNA: TGTGCCAGCCTGGGGGCTAGCGGGAGGTACGAGCAGTACTTC; CDR3 protein: CASLGASGRYEQYF
clone size: .; V gene: TRBV18; D gene: .; J gene: TRBJ2-2; CDR3 DNA: TGTGCCAGCTCACCACCCGCCGGCAGGGCCGCGAACACCGGGGAGCTGTTTTTT; CDR3 protein: CASSPPAGRAANTGELFF
clone size: once; V gene: TRBV6-5; D gene: TRBD2; J gene: TRBJ2-7; CDR3 DNA: TGTGCCAGCAGTCTCACCGGGGGGGCCACAGAAGAGCAGTACTTC; CDR3 protein: CASSLTGGATEEQYF
clone size: .; V gene: TRBV29-1; D gene: .; J gene: TRBJ2-3; CDR3 DNA: TGCAGCGGTGTGATCCGAGGGGATACGCAGTATTTT; CDR3 protein: CSGVIRGDTQYF
clone size: once; V gene: TRBV9; D gene: .; J gene: TRBJ2-1; CDR3 DNA: TGTGCCAGCAGCGTAGAAGGACAGACCTTCAATGAGCAGTTCTTC; CDR3 protein: CASSVEGQTFNEQFF
clone size: .; V gene: TRBV5-1; D gene: TRBD1; J gene: TRBJ2-7; CDR3 DNA: TGCGCCAGCAGCTCGCGACAGGGGTACGAGCAGTACTTC; CDR3 protein: CASSSRQGYEQYF
clone size: .; V gene: TRBV27; D gene: TRBD1; J gene: TRBJ1-6; CDR3 DNA: TGTGCCAGCAGTTTATCAGGGGGCAGAGGATCACCCCTCCACTTT; CDR3 protein: CASSLSGGRGSPLHF
clone size: .; V gene: TRBV6-4; D gene: TRBD1; J gene: TRBJ1-6; CDR3 DNA: TGTGCCAGCAGTGATCCCGGGACAGGGCTGAATTCACCCCTCCACTTT; CDR3 protein: CASSDPGTGLNSPLHF
clone size: .; V gene: TRBV5-1; D gene: TRBD2; J gene: TRBJ2-1; CDR3 DNA: TGCGCCAGCAGCTTGGGTGCGGGAGGGCCCCACAATGAGCAGTTCTTC; CDR3 protein: CASSLGAGGPHNEQFF
clone size: .; V gene: TRBV13; D gene: TRBD2; J gene: TRBJ2-1; CDR3 DNA: TGTGCCAGCAGCTTAGGTAGCGGGGGGATTACCTACAATGAGCAGTTCTTC; CDR3 protein: CASSLGSGGITYNEQFF
clone size: .; V gene: TRBV13; D gene: TRBD1; J gene: TRBJ1-4; CDR3 DNA: TGTGCCAGCAGCCCCGGGACAGCAAATGAAAAACTGTTTTTT; CDR3 protein: CASSPGTANEKLFF
clone size: .; V gene: TRBV7-9; D gene: .; J gene: TRBJ1-4; CDR3 DNA: TGTGCCAGCAAACCTACCTCAGGGGAAGGTGAAAAACTGTTTTTT; CDR3 protein: CASKPTSGEGEKLFF
clone size: .; V gene: TRBV24-1; D gene: TRBD1; J gene: TRBJ2-1; CDR3 DNA: TGTGCCACCCAAACAGTGGAGACAGGGAACAATGAGCAGTTCTTC; CDR3 protein: CATQTVETGNNEQFF
clone size: .; V gene: TRBV5-1; D gene: TRBD1; J gene: TRBJ2-3; CDR3 DNA: TGCGCCAGCAGCCCAGGGACAGGGGGCGCGGATACGCAGTATTTT; CDR3 protein: CASSPGTGGADTQYF
clone size: .; V gene: TRBV28; D gene: .; J gene: TRBJ1-4; CDR3 DNA: TGTGCCAGCAGTTTACGGCGGGAAAAACTGTTTTTT; CDR3 protein: CASSLRREKLFF
clone size: .; V gene: TRBV11-2; D gene: TRBD2; J gene: TRBJ2-1; CDR3 DNA: TGTGCCAGCACCAGCGGGACGTATTCCTACAATGAGCAGTTCTTC; CDR3 protein: CASTSGTYSYNEQFF
clone size: .; V gene: TRBV7-9; D gene: .; J gene: TRBJ2-1; CDR3 DNA: TGTGCCAGCAGCCAGCCGGGATTGTCCTACAATGAGCAGTTCTTC; CDR3 protein: CASSQPGLSYNEQFF
clone size: .; V gene: TRBV5-1; D gene: TRBD1; J gene: TRBJ2-7; CDR3 DNA: TGCGCCAGCAGCCCCTCGACAGGGGGAGGATCCTACGAGCAGTACTTC; CDR3 protein: CASSPSTGGGSYEQYF
clone size: few; V gene: TRBV28; D gene: .; J gene: TRBJ1-1; CDR3 DNA: TGTGCCAGCATCCTTGGGGGCGCCATGAACACTGAAGCTTTCTTT; CDR3 protein: CASILGGAMNTEAFF
clone size: .; V gene: TRBV5-3; D gene: TRBD1; J gene: TRBJ1-1; CDR3 DNA: TGTGCCAGAAGCTTGAGGCAGGGGGGGAACACTGAAGCTTTCTTT; CDR3 protein: CARSLRQGGNTEAFF
clone size: .; V gene: TRBV5-6; D gene: TRBD2; J gene: TRBJ2-7; CDR3 DNA: TGTGCCAGCAGCTCACCGGGACTAGTGCTGAGCTCCTACGAGCAGTACTTC; CDR3 protein: CASSSPGLVLSSYEQYF
clone size: .; V gene: TRBV5-1; D gene: TRBD1; J gene: TRBJ1-1; CDR3 DNA: TGCGCCAGCAAATTGGGGTCCCAGGGGGCTACTGAAGCTTTCTTT; CDR3 protein: CASKLGSQGATEAFF